A single T cell receptor beta chain is shown here with its context. This clonotype was observed many times. Its antigen is not yet known. The input lacks base qualities; no much larger clone sits a single base away. Library method: RACE. The listed sequencing device is NextSeq 500. During library preparation, unique molecular identifiers were attached to individual cDNA molecules so that TCRs could be counted quantitatively and reproducibly. Per the original workflow: The median number of TCRs per sample was over 95,000, ranging from roughly 23,224 to 690,600. The Decombinator software suite was used to annotate the V, J and CDR3 of the TCR reads. For PS versus PT1 abundance plots, all samples were subsampled to the same number of TCRs (28,000). Expanded TCRs were defined as absent before sensitization and observed at least eight times at the 2-week time point. TCRdb reprocessed the public reads (quality trimming at Q25 with fastp, clone calling with MiXCR) and kept in-frame beta chains. CDR3 protein duplicates are merged, each entry listing the most common genes and DNA. TCRdb's processing, not the authors' own work, is the source of the V and J calls. In all, the sample holds 45,000 or so distinct CDR3 sequences, and 4.4% of those were seen once. The top ten hold roughly 6% of the sample.

As encoded in the germline V gene, CDR1 is SGHTA while CDR2 is FQGNSA. The CDR3 measures 17 amino acids from cysteine to phenylalanine. Only CDR3 DNA remains: 51 bases, in frame from the first base. V is cut back by 2 bases and J by 5 bases, with 14 bases in the junction unmatched. These data are taken from a study of human T cells and chemical hapten exposure (dated by TCRdb to 2020 to 2022). For the wider study: Libraries were pooled for sequencing, and variation in per-sample TCR yields was attributed mainly to small differences in library volumes within the pool. In alopecia patients, the study followed how the peripheral blood TCR repertoire changed in vivo over primary and secondary sensitization to diphenylcyclopropenone (DPC), a hapten. For every blood RNA sample, sequencing covered both the TCR alpha and TCR beta chains. The paper's findings and limits, for the study overall: After repeated subsampling, the strength of the expansion versus patch-test correlation and the threshold at which it became significant changed. The number of TCRs above 1 in 1000 frequency did not change with DPC sensitization; there was no evidence of global repertoire structure alterations.

What this sample's time point label stands for: healthy volunteer bleed at 2 weeks. Total RNA was extracted from unfractionated whole blood collected in Tempus Blood RNA tubes. Five or six healthy volunteers served as TCR sequencing controls and were bled at day 0, 2 weeks and 6 weeks. This sequence originates from a human donor in good health. Some clones in this sample may be carry-over from other donors' samples. The chain is assembled from TRBV7-2 and TRBJ1-2, with 7 bases matching TRBD1. Input material: whole blood. The CDR3 corresponds to CASSLSGTVSPLYGYTF. The DNA sequence is as follows: TGTGCCAGCAGCTTATCCGGGACAGTCTCTCCCCTGTATGGCTACACCTTC. Supplemented by the reference TRBV7-2 and TRBJ1-2 proteins around the CDR3, the complete variable domain is GAGVSQSPSNKVTEKGKDVELRCDPISGHTALYWYRQSLGQGLEFLIYFQGNSAPDKSGLPSDRFSAERTGGSVSTLTIQRTQQEDSAVYLCASSLSGTVSPLYGYTFGSGTRLTVV.